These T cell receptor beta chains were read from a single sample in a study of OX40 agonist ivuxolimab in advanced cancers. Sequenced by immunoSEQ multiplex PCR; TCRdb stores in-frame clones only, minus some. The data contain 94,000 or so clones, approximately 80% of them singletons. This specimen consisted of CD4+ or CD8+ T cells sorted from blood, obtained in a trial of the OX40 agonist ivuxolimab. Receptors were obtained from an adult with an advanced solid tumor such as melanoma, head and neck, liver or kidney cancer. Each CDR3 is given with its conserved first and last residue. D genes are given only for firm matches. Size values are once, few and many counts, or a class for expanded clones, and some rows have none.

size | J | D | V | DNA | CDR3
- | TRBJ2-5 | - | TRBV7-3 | TGTGCCAGCAGCTTAGGGACGGATCAAGAGACCCAGTACTTC | CASSLGTDQETQYF
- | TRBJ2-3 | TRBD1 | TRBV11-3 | TGTGCCAGCAGCTTAGATCAAGGTCGGGCAGGGGGCGCGAATCATACGCAGTATTTT | CASSLDQGRAGGANHTQYF
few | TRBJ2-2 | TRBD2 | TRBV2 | TGTGCCAGCAGCCGCGGGGGGTTAACCGGGGAGCTGTTTTTT | CASSRGGLTGELFF
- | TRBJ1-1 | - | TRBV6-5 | TGTGCCAGCAGTTACGGGAAGGGTAGGACTGAAGCTTTCTTT | CASSYGKGRTEAFF
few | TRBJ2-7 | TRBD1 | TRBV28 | TGTGCCAGCAGTTTATTACAGGGGGCTCCCACGAACGAGCAGTACTTC | CASSLLQGAPTNEQYF
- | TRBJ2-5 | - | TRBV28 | TGTGCCAGCAGTTTAAATACAGTCTCTGAGCAGTACTTC | CASSLNTVSEQYF
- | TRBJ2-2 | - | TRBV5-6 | TGTGCCAGCACCAAGAAGGTTAAGAACACCGGGGAGCTGTTTTTT | CASTKKVKNTGELFF
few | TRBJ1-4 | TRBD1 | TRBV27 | TGTGCCAGCAGTCAGGGGACAGGGAGTAATAATGAAAAACTGTTTTTT | CASSQGTGSNNEKLFF
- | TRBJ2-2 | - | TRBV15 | TGTGCCACCAGCAGAGATGCGGTTACGAACACCGGGGAGCTGTTTTTT | CATSRDAVTNTGELFF
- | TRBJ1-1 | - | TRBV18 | TGTGCCAGCTCGCCTACAGAGAACACTGAAGCTTTCTTT | CASSPTENTEAFF
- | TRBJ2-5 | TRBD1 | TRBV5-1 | TGCGCCAGCACCCCCGGGACAGGGGGCCAAGAGACCCAGTACTTC | CASTPGTGGQETQYF
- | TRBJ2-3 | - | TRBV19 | TGTGCCAGTAGCCGAGCCGGGGCGAGGGCCACAGATACGCAGTATTTT | CASSRAGARATDTQYF
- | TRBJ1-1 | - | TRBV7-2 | TGTGCCAGCAGCTTAGCGCATGGGGACAACACTGAAGCTTTCTTT | CASSLAHGDNTEAFF
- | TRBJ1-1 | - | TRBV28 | TGTGCCAGCATCGACCGTGGGCGTGAAGCTTTCTTT | CASIDRGREAFF
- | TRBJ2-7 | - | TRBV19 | TGTGCCAGTAGTTTCCTACAGGGTTACGAGCAGTACTTC | CASSFLQGYEQYF
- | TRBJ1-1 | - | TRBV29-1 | TGCAGCGCCGGAATAGGGGCTTTCTTT | CSAGIGAFF
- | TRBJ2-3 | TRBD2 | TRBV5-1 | TGCGCCAGCAGCCTACGGGGGGGGCTGGGAGATACGCAGTATTTT | CASSLRGGLGDTQYF
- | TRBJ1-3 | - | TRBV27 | TGTGCCAGCAGACCACTCGGGGGCTCTGGAAACACCATATATTTT | CASRPLGGSGNTIYF
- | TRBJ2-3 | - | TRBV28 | TGTGCCAGCAGTTTAAAACAGGCGACAGATACGCAGTATTTT | CASSLKQATDTQYF
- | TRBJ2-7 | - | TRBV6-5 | TGTGCCAGCAGCCCGTATGAAGGGAGCGAGCAGTACTTC | CASSPYEGSEQYF
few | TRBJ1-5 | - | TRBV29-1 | TGCAGCCCTGCGGGGGTGCGGCAGCCCCAGCATTTT | CSPAGVRQPQHF
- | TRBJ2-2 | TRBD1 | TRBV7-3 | TGTGCCAGCGGGCCGGGACAGCGGACCGGGGAGCTGTTTTTT | CASGPGQRTGELFF
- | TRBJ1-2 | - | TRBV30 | TGTGCCTGGAGCCCGCAACGTTTTTATGGCTACACCTTC | CAWSPQRFYGYTF
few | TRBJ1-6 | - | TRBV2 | TGTGCCAGCAGTCCGAATAATTCACCCCTCCACTTT | CASSPNNSPLHF
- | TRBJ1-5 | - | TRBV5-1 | TGCGCCAGCAGCCCGGACAGTTTTAGCAATCAGCCCCAGCATTTT | CASSPDSFSNQPQHF
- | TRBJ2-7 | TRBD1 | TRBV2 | TGTGCCAGCCGGGGACAGGGCAACGAGCAGTACTTC | CASRGQGNEQYF
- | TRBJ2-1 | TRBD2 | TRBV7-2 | TGTGCCAGCAGCTTTAGCGCCCGGGGGGTACGTAATGAGCAGTTCTTC | CASSFSARGVRNEQFF
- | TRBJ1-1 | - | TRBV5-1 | TGCGCCAGCAGCTTAATTGGGACTGAAGCTTTCTTT | CASSLIGTEAFF
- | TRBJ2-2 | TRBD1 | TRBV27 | TGTGCCAGCAGTTACGAACCGCCGGGACAGGGTGGCACCGGGGAGCTGTTTTTT | CASSYEPPGQGGTGELFF
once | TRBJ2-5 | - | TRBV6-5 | TGTGCCAGCAGCCGCGGGGCCGGAGGGACCCAGTACTTC | CASSRGAGGTQYF
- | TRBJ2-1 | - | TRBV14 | TGTGCCAGCAGCCAGACGACAGGTCGCTACAATGAGCAGTTCTTC | CASSQTTGRYNEQFF
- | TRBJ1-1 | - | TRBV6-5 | TGTGCCAGCAGTTACTCGTCGAAGGGGTTAGAAGCTTTCTTT | CASSYSSKGLEAFF